This T cell receptor beta chain appears in the sequencing data of a study of identical twins. Study observations and caveats: Invariant MAIT and iNKT cells are populations that could partly confound zero-insertion analyses. Models underestimated how often monozygotic twins shared out-of-frame TCR alpha. Out-of-frame alpha sequences common to twins exhibited an excess of low generation probability. With abundant cord blood beta clonotypes, insertions were fewer; memory repertoires showed no such pattern.

This clonotype was counted many times. Antigen: not known. From the 5' RACE reads, TCRdb called clonotypes with MiXCR, one entry per CDR3 protein. This table holds roughly 690,000 distinct CDR3 sequences, around 6% found once. V lost 5 bases, J lost 1 base, and 17 bases lay in between. Germline V gene sequence: CDR1 SEHNR, CDR2 FQNEAQ (reference sequence). There are 16 residues in the CDR3. The TCR comes from a man between 18 and 35 years old in good health. The sequencing sample was made of naive T cells sorted from blood. The chain carries TRBV7-9 and TRBJ2-5; possibly TRBD2 for D (6 bases). For the CDR3, the DNA is TGTGCCAGCAGCCGATTGGAGGGACCTCGCCAAGAGACCCAGTACTTC. Encoded protein: CASSRLEGPRQETQYF.